The 20 T cell receptor beta chains below come from one sample, sequenced in a study of T cell repertoires in cytomegalovirus infection. TCRdb itself ran the reads through MiXCR, one entry per CDR3 protein. There are some 920,000 distinct CDR3 sequences in the sample; roughly 30% occur only once, and 13% lies in the top ten. These receptors have no known antigen. The source was cultured CD8+ T cells from PBMCs, collected from culture after CMV antigen stimulation. The source of these receptors is a human donor in good health (CMV status not recorded). Some clones in this sample may be carry-over from other donors' samples.

This chain connects TRBV5-6 to TRBJ1-1; no firm D call. V was trimmed by 5 bases and J by 1 base, leaving 12 bases between them. The CDR3 contains 14 residues. Germline V gives CDR1 SGHDT, CDR2 YYEEEE. In nucleotides, the CDR3 is TGTGCCAGCAGGACCAGGCAGCCGAACACTGAAGCTTTCTTT. Its translation: CASRTRQPNTEAFF.

V and J are TRBV4-1 and TRBJ2-1; possible D gene TRBD2, 7 bases. This CDR3 is 16 amino acids long. V lost 6 bases and J lost 7, with 22 bases in between. Germline CDR1 reads MGHRA; CDR2 reads YSYEKL. Written as DNA, the CDR3 is TGCGCCAGCAGTGAAACGTGGGGGGGCCTTGAGAATGAGCAGTTCTTC. Residues: CASSETWGGLENEQFF.

This chain joins TRBV2 and TRBJ2-7; D may be TRBD2 (6 bases). Germline V gene sequence: CDR1 SNHLY, CDR2 FYNNEI. This CDR3 has 16 amino acids. V dropped 10 bases and J dropped 3 bases, with 25 bases sitting between them. The DNA of the CDR3 is TGTGCCATCCCTCTCGGCGGGGCGGGCCAGGGCTACGAGCAGTACTTC. Translating it yields CAIPLGGAGQGYEQYF.

The sample holds many counts of this clonotype. The chain links TRBV7-9 to TRBJ2-3; the D is unclear. From germline, CDR1 is SEHNR and CDR2 FQNEAQ (reference sequence). The V end lost 6 bases, the J end lost 5 bases, and 9 bases lay between the germline ends. The CDR3 has 12 amino acids. The CDR3 nucleotides are TGTGCCAGCAGTCAAGGCTTAGATACGCAGTATTTT. Translated, it gives CASSQGLDTQYF.

This rearrangement joins TRBV28 to TRBJ2-2; TRBD1 aligns across 7 bases. V shed 11 bases and J 0 bases; nucleotides not matched to a gene: 15. The germline V gene has CDR1 MDHEN and CDR2 SYDVKM. The CDR3 covers 17 residues. CDR3 residues: CAGRGSRGGSNTGELFF. CDR3 nucleotide sequence: TGTGCCGGTAGAGGGTCCAGAGGGGGCTCGAACACCGGGGAGCTGTTTTTT.

On this clonotype itself: A much more abundant neighbour one base away suggests this may be a read error. The chain recombines TRBV7-9 with TRBJ1-5; TRBD1 aligns across 8 bases. The CDR3 consists of 16 residues. From germline, CDR1 is SEHNR and CDR2 FQNEAQ (reference sequence). CDR3 nucleotides: TGTGCCAGCAGCCCTAGGACAGGGAGTTACAATCAGTCCCAGCATTTT. It specifies CASSPRTGSYNQSQHF.

This clonotype was counted between two and nine times. The gene calls are TRBV6-2 or TRBV6-3 and TRBJ2-4, with TRBD1 as a possible D gene (6 bases). The CDR3 is 13 amino acids. CDR1 is MNHEY and CDR2 is SVGEGT in the germline V gene. Trimming left V 4 bases short and J 7 bases short, with 11 bases between. The chain's CDR3 is CASSWDTWNIQYF. The CDR3 bases are TGTGCCAGCAGTTGGGACACTTGGAACATTCAGTACTTC.

In its sample, this clonotype was seen once. The junction shows a germline mismatch at one end, possibly a read error. The chain links TRBV4-1 to TRBJ2-2; D unclear. This CDR3 has 15 residues. Per the germline V gene, CDR1 is MGHRA and CDR2 is YSYEKL. CDR3 in DNA: TGTGCCAGCAGCCAAGGGCGTAGGAACACCGGGGAGCTGTTTTTT. It translates to CASSQGRRNTGELFF.

This clonotype was seen a handful of times. The chain couples TRBV11-3 to TRBJ2-3, with a possible D match to TRBD1 (6 bases). This CDR3 has 14 residues. V was cut by 5 bases and J by 5 bases, with 14 bases left in between. Germline loops: CDR1 SGHNT, CDR2 YENEEA. The CDR3 bases are TGTGCCAGCAGCCCTCGACAGGATCAAGATACGCAGTATTTT. Translated, it gives CASSPRQDQDTQYF.

The rearrangement uses TRBV27 and TRBJ2-5; D possibly corresponds to TRBD1 (6 bases). This CDR3 spans 12 amino acids. Germline CDR1 and CDR2: MNHEY and SMNVEV (reference sequence). The V gene lost 5 bases and the J gene lost 6 bases, with 10 bases spanning the gap. CDR3 residues: CASSQGSQTQYF. CDR3 DNA sequence: TGTGCCAGCAGTCAGGGGTCACAGACCCAGTACTTC.

The chain links TRBV4-1 to TRBJ2-7, with D tentatively TRBD1 or TRBD2 (5 bases each). Per germline, CDR1 MGHRA and CDR2 YSYEKL. Trimming left V 3 bases short and J 0 bases short, with 12 bases between. The CDR3 is 15 amino acids. CDR3 in DNA: TGCGCCAGCAGCCACCGGGACGGGGCCTCCTACGAGCAGTACTTC. Amino acid sequence: CASSHRDGASYEQYF.

A few counts support this clonotype. The V gene is TRBV12-3 or TRBV12-4, the J gene TRBJ2-7; D gene unclear. The CDR3 runs 14 residues. Trimming stripped 5 bases from V and 1 base from J, with 12 bases between. CDR3 residues: CASSLSGPSYEQYV. The CDR3 DNA sequence: TGTGCCAGCAGTCTCTCGGGTCCATCCTACGAGCAGTACGTC.

This clonotype was detected ten times or more. The V and J genes are TRBV6-1 and TRBJ2-7; TRBD1 agrees at 7 bases. J gave up 5 bases and V 2 bases, and 12 bases lay outside the gene matches. The germline CDR1 and CDR2 sequences are MNHNS and SASEGT. CDR3 length: 16 residues. CDR3 nucleotide sequence: TGTGCCAGCAGTGAAAAGGGGGCGAGGAGTCGCCACGAGCAGTACTTC. This translates into CASSEKGARSRHEQYF.

V gene TRBV27 combines with J gene TRBJ1-1, with D maybe TRBD1 (5 bases). Trimming left V 8 bases short and J 3 bases short, with 19 bases between. The CDR3 runs to 15 residues. Germline V gene lookup returns CDR1 MNHEY and CDR2 SMNVEV (reference sequence). CDR3 DNA sequence: TGTGCCAGCGACCGGGAGCCACTCAGGGACACTGAAGCTTTCTTT. Translation: CASDREPLRDTEAFF.

This clonotype was recorded a few times. The chain is built from TRBV11-3 and TRBJ2-1, with 10 bases identical to TRBD2. The V gene end was trimmed by 1 base and the J gene end by 10 bases; junction bases not matched to a gene: 4. In germline, CDR1 is SGHNT, CDR2 YENEEA. The CDR3 has 14 amino acids. The CDR3 DNA reads TGTGCCAGCAGCTTAGTAACTAGCGGGGACGAGCAGTTCTTC. As protein: CASSLVTSGDEQFF.

Notes on this clonotype: This may arise from a read error, as a much more abundant clone is one base away. The genes are TRBV7-9 and TRBJ1-1; no reliable D call. The germline gives CDR1 SEHNR, CDR2 FQNEAQ (reference sequence). Trimming took off 10 bases at V and 2 bases at J, with 20 bases between the two ends. There are 15 residues in the CDR3. CDR3: CANSFLSGGNTEAFF. The CDR3 nucleotides are TGTGCCAACAGTTTCCTTTCGGGTGGAAACACTGAAGCTTTCTTT.

V usage is TRBV5-6 and J usage is TRBJ2-7; 12 nucleotides agree with TRBD2. The CDR3 runs 14 residues. After removal of 4 bases from V and 2 bases from J, the junction contained 1 base not matched to a gene. Looked up from germline, CDR1 is SGHDT and CDR2 is YYEEEE. CDR3 region: CASSGLAGTYEQYV. In DNA, the CDR3 is TGTGCCAGCAGCGGACTAGCGGGGACCTACGAGCAGTACGTC.

This chain uses TRBV7-4 with TRBJ1-4, with a tentative D call TRBD1 (6 bases). The CDR3 is made up of 14 amino acids. The V end lost 3 bases, the J end lost 6 bases, and 11 bases lay between the germline ends. Looked up from germline, CDR1 is SGHVT and CDR2 is SQSDAQ. The CDR3 DNA reads TGTGCCAGCAGCTTGGGAGACAGGCATGAAAAACTGTTTTTT. Protein product: CASSLGDRHEKLFF. The entire variable domain, with the rest obtained from reference TRBV7-4 and TRBJ1-4, is as follows: GAGVSQSPRYKVAKRGRDVALRCDSISGHVTLYWYRQTLGQGSEVLTYSQSDAQRDKSGRPSGRFSAERPERSVSTLKIQRTEQGDSAVYLCASSLGDRHEKLFFGSGTQLSVL.

The table lists this clonotype with many counts. The chain carries TRBV7-9 and TRBJ1-5; D is undetermined. The germline V and J ends were trimmed by 4 bases and 1 base, with 11 bases remaining between them. Germline V CDR1 and CDR2: SEHNR, FQNEAQ (reference sequence). The CDR3 runs 15 residues. The CDR3: CASSSTRGSNQPQHF. The CDR3 nucleotides are TGTGCCAGCAGCTCAACCCGGGGAAGCAATCAGCCCCAGCATTTT.

V usage is TRBV5-8 and J usage is TRBJ2-1; D may be TRBD1 (6 bases). Per germline, CDR1 SGHTS and CDR2 YDEGEE. V was cut by 5 bases and J by 0 bases, with 12 bases left in between. CDR3 length equals 15 residues. The CDR3 protein is CASRLDRFSYNEQFF. The CDR3 nucleotides are TGTGCCAGCAGACTCGACAGGTTCTCCTACAATGAGCAGTTCTTC.